The clone carrying this T cell receptor (beta chain) was recorded only once. Its antigen is unidentified. The data originate from a study of T cell responses to AZD1222 COVID-19 vaccine. Findings and limits, study-wide: Spike was spanned by vaccine-associated CD4 TCRs, with dominance at 160-218 and 743-854. The breadth and depth of Spike-specific TCRs increased once two AZD1222 doses had been given.

TCRdb's copy holds only in-frame clones and misses some; the assay was immunoSEQ multiplex PCR. The sample has approximately 80,000 clones; around 87% are singletons. The CDR3 is made up of 13 amino acids. Germline V gene data show CDR1 as SNHLY and CDR2 as FYNNEI. V lost 7 bases and J lost 1; bases outside the gene matches: 3. The genes are TRBV2 and TRBJ1-1; TRBD1 agrees at 7 bases. This clonotype was obtained from an adult in good health. Material: peripheral blood, obtained on day 0 of AZD1222 vaccination. DNA of the CDR3: TGTGCCAGCAAAAGGGACAGGAACACTGAAGCTTTCTTT. Its translation is CASKRDRNTEAFF. Filled out from reference TRBV2 and TRBJ1-1, the complete variable domain reads EPEVTQTPSHQVTQMGQEVILRCVPISNHLYFYWYRQILGQKVEFLVSFYNNEISEKSEIFDDQFSVERPDGSNFTLKIRSTKLEDSAMYFCASKRDRNTEAFFGQGTRLTVV.